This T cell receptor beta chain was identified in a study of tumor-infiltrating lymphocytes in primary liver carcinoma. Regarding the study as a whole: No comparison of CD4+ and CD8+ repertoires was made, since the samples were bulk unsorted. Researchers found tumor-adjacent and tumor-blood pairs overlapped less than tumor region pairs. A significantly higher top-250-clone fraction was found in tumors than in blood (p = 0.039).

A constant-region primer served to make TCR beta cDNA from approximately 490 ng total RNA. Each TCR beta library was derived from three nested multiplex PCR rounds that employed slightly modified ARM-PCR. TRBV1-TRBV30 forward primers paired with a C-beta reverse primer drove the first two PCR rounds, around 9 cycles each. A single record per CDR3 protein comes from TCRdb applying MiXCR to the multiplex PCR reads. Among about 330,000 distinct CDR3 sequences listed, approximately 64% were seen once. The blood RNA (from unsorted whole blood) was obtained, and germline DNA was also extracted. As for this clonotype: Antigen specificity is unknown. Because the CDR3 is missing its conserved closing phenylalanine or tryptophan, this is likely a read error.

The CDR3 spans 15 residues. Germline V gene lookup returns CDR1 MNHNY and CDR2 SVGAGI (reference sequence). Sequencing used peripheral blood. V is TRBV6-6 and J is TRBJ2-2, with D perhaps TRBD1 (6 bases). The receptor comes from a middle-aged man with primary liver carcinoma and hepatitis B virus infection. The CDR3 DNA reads TGTGTCAGCAGTTGCGACAGGATGTACACCGGGGAGCTGTTTTCT. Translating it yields CVSSCDRMYTGELFS.